This TCR beta chain was sequenced during a study of T cells after yellow fever vaccination (dated by TCRdb to between 2018 and 2020). Background for the entire study: The SMART-Seq v4 Ultra Low Input RNA kit was used to prepare libraries from fractions with low cell numbers. Blood samples were taken at several timepoints before and after primary and secondary immunization, and bulk PBMC replicates and cell subsets were isolated. To follow T-cell clones before and after primary and booster YFV17D yellow fever vaccination, bulk TCR alpha and beta repertoires were sequenced over time. Two healthy male donors, one aged 18 to 29 and one aged 30 to 39 years, were included in the cohort.

Reading the label with the study, this specimen's treatment or condition is: live attenuated yellow fever vaccine strain. At each blood-draw timepoint, two biological replicates of bulk PBMCs were collected. A standard Ficoll-Paque protocol was used to isolate PBMCs from peripheral blood. RNA was extracted with TriZol from bulk PBMCs, CD4 and CD8 fractions, and dextramer-positive and dextramer-negative fractions. Findings and caveats that apply to the study as a whole: The secondary T-cell response was weaker than the primary response but faster, peaking on day 5 instead of day 15. FACS-sorted repertoires could contain abundant contaminating clonotypes from the bulk population, so computational filtering was required. After the booster, most of the clones that had expanded following primary vaccination were detected again (roughly 96% of CD4 and 80% to 90% of CD8), which suggests that memory was broadly maintained. Only a couple of donors were included in the study, so the extent to which the findings can be generalized is limited. A small share of clonotypes was detected in both CD4 and CD8 compartments, with the overlap likely arising from convergent recombination.

The CDR3 measures 17 amino acids from cysteine to phenylalanine. Only the CDR3 part of the read is kept: 51 bases, read in frame from the first base. Trimming leaves V shorter by 3 bases and J shorter by 8 bases, with the junction holding 11 bases beyond the gene matches. Via the germline V gene (reference sequence), CDR1 is DFQATT and CDR2 SNEGSKA. This clonotype was seen ten or more times. Its antigen is not yet known. The record has no base qualities; no much larger clone is one base away. Sequencing took place on an Illumina NovaSeq 6000. TCR cDNA was made using 5'RACE template switching, a step that added a universal primer site and unique molecular identifiers. Priming of cDNA synthesis was performed from both the TCR alpha and TCR beta constant segments. Libraries were amplified in two PCR steps, with sample barcodes and sequencing adapters added in the second step. Libraries were sequenced on Illumina HiSeq 2500 (2x100 bp) or NovaSeq (2x150 bp). The original pipeline was this. MIGEC was used to demultiplex reads and collapse the reads into UMI consensus sequences, and MiXCR was used for V(D)J alignment. Using edgeR on replicate PBMC samples, clonotypes were called vaccine-responding if FDR was below 0.01 and the log2 fold change was above 5 up to day 15. Bulk clonotypes were assigned CD4 or CD8 identity according to which sequenced CD4 or CD8 repertoire held them at higher abundance. Starting from the raw public reads, TCRdb applied fastp trimming at Q25, assembled clones with MiXCR and retained in-frame beta chains. Each CDR3 protein appears once, grouped with its most common genes and DNA. The V and J calls, along with clone size, are taken from TCRdb and not from the paper's own processing. Across this sample there are a few hundred thousand distinct CDR3 sequences, with more than 3.5% seen only once. The ten biggest clones cover under 20% of the sample.

The sequence was collected from a man aged 18 to 35 who received the YFV17D yellow fever vaccine. The rearrangement joined TRBV20-1 to TRBJ2-3, and 16 junction bases match TRBD2. Sequenced here: PBMCs, sampled 15 days after the yellow fever booster vaccination. The CDR3 protein: CSARSPGLAGGQATQYF. The DNA sequence is as follows: TGCAGTGCTAGGTCACCGGGACTAGCGGGGGGGCAGGCTACGCAGTATTTT.